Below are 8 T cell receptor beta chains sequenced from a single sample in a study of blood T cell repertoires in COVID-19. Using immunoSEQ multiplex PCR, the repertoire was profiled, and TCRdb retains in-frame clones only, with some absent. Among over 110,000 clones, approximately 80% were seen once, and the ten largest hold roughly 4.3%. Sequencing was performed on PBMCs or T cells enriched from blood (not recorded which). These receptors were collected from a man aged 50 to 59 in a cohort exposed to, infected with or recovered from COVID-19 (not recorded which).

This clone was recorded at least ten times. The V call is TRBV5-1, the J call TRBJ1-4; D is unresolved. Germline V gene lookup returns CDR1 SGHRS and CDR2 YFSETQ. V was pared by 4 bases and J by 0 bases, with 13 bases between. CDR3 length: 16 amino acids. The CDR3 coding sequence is TGCGCCAGCAGCCCTATCCCGGGTACAACTAATGAAAAACTGTTTTTT. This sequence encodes CASSPIPGTTNEKLFF.

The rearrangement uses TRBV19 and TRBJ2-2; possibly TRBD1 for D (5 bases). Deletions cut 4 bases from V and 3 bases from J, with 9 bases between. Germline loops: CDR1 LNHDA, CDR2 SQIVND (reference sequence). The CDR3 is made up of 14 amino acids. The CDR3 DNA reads TGTGCCAGTAGTACTACCAGGGACACCGGGGAGCTGTTTTTT. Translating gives CASSTTRDTGELFF.

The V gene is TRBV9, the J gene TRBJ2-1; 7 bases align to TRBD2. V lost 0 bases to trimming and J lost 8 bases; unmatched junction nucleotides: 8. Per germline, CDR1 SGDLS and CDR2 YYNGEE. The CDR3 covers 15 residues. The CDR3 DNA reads TGTGCCAGCAGCGTAGCCGGGGGGACTATGGATGAGCAGTTCTTC. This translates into CASSVAGGTMDEQFF.

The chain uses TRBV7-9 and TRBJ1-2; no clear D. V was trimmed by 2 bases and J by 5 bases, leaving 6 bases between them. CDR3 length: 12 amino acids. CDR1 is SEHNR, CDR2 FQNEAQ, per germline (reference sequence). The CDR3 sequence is CASSLLTYGYTF. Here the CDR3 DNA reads TGTGCCAGCAGCTTACTAACTTATGGCTACACCTTC.

The CDR3 region is CASSEPTGQGRETQYF. For the CDR3, the DNA is TGCGCCAGCAGTGAGCCTACGGGACAGGGGAGAGAGACCCAGTACTTC. This chain joins TRBV10-1 and TRBJ2-5; the match to TRBD1 covers 10 bases. V gave up 2 bases and J gave up 4 bases; unmatched junction bases: 7. This CDR3 spans 16 amino acids. Germline lookup yields CDR1 WNHNN and CDR2 SYGVQD (reference sequence).

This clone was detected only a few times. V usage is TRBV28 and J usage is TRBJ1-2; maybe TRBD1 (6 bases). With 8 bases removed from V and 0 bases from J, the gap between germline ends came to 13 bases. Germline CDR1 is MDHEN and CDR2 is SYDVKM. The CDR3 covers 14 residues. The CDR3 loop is CASLGTQTNYGYTF. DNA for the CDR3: TGTGCCAGCCTCGGGACACAGACTAACTATGGCTACACCTTC.

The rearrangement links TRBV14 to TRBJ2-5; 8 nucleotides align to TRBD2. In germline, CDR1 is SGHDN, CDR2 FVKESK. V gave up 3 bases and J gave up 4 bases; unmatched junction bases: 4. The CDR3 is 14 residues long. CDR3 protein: CASSHAGGSETQYF. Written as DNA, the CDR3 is TGTGCCAGCAGCCATGCGGGGGGATCAGAGACCCAGTACTTC.

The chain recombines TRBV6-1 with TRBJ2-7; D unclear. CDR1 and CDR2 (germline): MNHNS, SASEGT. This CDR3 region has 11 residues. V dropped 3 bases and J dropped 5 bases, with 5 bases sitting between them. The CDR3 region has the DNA TGTGCCAGCAGTGACAGCGACGAGCAGTACTTC. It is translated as CASSDSDEQYF.